This T cell receptor (beta chain) was retrieved from a study of T cell responses to AZD1222 COVID-19 vaccine. Sequenced by immunoSEQ multiplex PCR; TCRdb stores in-frame clones only, minus some. The top ten hold about 1.2% of the sample, which has 100,000 to 150,000 clones, around 90% seen once. Note on this clone: Its target is unknown.

The CDR3 length is 14 residues. The V gene lost 3 bases and the J gene lost 3 bases, with 11 bases spanning the gap. From germline, CDR1 is LGHNA and CDR2 YSLEER. Broader study findings: Among vaccine-associated CD4 TCRs, coverage spanned spike, with dominance at 160-218 and 743-854.

The sequence came from an adult in good health. Sequenced material: peripheral blood, taken on day 0 of AZD1222 vaccination. The rearrangement links TRBV4-3 to TRBJ1-1; TRBD1 is a possible D gene (5 bases). The CDR3 DNA reads TGCGCCAGCAGCCAGGGGGGTAGGGACACTGAAGCTTTCTTT. Translating it yields CASSQGGRDTEAFF.